The 19 T cell receptor beta chains below all came from one sample that was sequenced in a study of T cell repertoires in cytomegalovirus infection. What these receptors recognize is not known. One entry per CDR3 protein results from TCRdb running MiXCR on the reads. The data contain approximately 910,000 distinct CDR3 sequences, 30% to 40% of them singletons. The material sequenced was cultured CD8+ T cells from PBMCs, taken from culture after CMV antigen stimulation. These receptors were obtained from a human donor in good health (CMV status not recorded). Some clones in this sample may be carry-over from other donors' samples.

This clonotype was detected a few times. The chain employs TRBV10-3 and TRBJ2-3; a weak D match, TRBD2 (7 bases). Trimming cost V 5 bases and J 2 bases, with 14 bases left between them. The CDR3 length is 15 residues. Germline CDR1 reads ENHRY; CDR2 reads SYGVKD. The CDR3 nucleotides read TGTGCCATCAGTTACAGGGAGGGGATCACAGATACGCAGTATTTT. Translated, it gives CAISYREGITDTQYF.

The chain combines TRBV7-6 with TRBJ1-1; tentative D call: TRBD1 (5 bases). Trimming pared 0 bases from V and 1 base from J, leaving 12 bases between. The germline V gene encodes CDR1 SGHVS and CDR2 FNYEAQ. The CDR3 is 16 amino acids. In DNA form, the CDR3 reads TGTGCCAGCAGCTTAGCAGCGGGACGGAAGAACACTGAAGCTTTCTTT. Its translation: CASSLAAGRKNTEAFF.

This clonotype has a handful of counts. V gene TRBV29-1 combines with J gene TRBJ2-1; D is ambiguous. This CDR3 contains 15 residues. Germline assignment: CDR1 SQVTM and CDR2 ANQGSEA. V lost 5 bases, J lost 1 base, and 15 bases lay in between. The CDR3 DNA reads as TGCAGCGTTCCCCCCCTCACACGTTCCTACAATGAGCAGTTCTTC. It translates to CSVPPLTRSYNEQFF.

This clonotype was seen many times. The V and J genes are TRBV9 and TRBJ2-1, with D possibly being TRBD1 or TRBD2 (5 bases each). The CDR3 is 20 amino acids. V lost 0 bases, J lost 8 bases, and 30 bases lay in between. Germline loops: CDR1 SGDLS, CDR2 YYNGEE. The DNA for the CDR3 is TGTGCCAGCAGCGTAGACCCCCGGACGGGCTCCCCGAGGGGAGAGCATGAGCAGTTCTTC. Encoded protein: CASSVDPRTGSPRGEHEQFF.

This clonotype appeared many times. This sequence joins TRBV27 and TRBJ2-2; either TRBD1 or TRBD2 may fit D (6 bases each). This CDR3 region has 13 residues. The germline CDR1 and CDR2 sequences are MNHEY and SMNVEV (reference sequence). The V gene lost 8 bases and the J gene lost 6 bases, with 13 bases spanning the gap. The CDR3 DNA follows: TGTGCCAGCTCCCTCCGGGGGCCCGGGGAGCTGTTTTTT. It is translated as CASSLRGPGELFF.

The chain carries TRBV4-1 and TRBJ2-7, with D perhaps TRBD2 (6 bases). The CDR3 loop spans 14 amino acids. V gave up 2 bases and J gave up 3 bases, with 11 bases separating them. In germline, CDR1 is MGHRA, CDR2 YSYEKL. Written as DNA, the CDR3 is TGCGCCAGCAGCCAACGAGAGGGACTCTACGAGCAGTACGTC. This sequence encodes CASSQREGLYEQYV.

This clonotype was detected a few times. This chain connects TRBV15 to TRBJ1-1; D gene ambiguous. Germline loops: CDR1 LNHNV, CDR2 YYDKDF (reference sequence). The V end was cut by 5 bases, the J end by 3 bases, with 4 bases between. The CDR3 contains 11 residues. DNA for the CDR3: TGTGCCACCAGCCGCGACACTGAAGCTTTCTTT. The encoded protein is CATSRDTEAFF.

The gene calls are TRBV6-2 or TRBV6-3 and TRBJ2-5; D tentatively fits TRBD1 or TRBD2 (7 bases each). The V gene's germline CDR1 is MNHEY and CDR2 SVGEGT. CDR3 length: 18 amino acids. Trimming pared 4 bases from V and 2 bases from J, leaving 23 bases between. CDR3 DNA: TGTGCCAGCAGTTCCAGGGGGGGACCGGGGCCCGTTCAAGAGACCCAGTACTTC. Protein product: CASSSRGGPGPVQETQYF.

This clonotype has ten or more counts. The chain links TRBV7-6 to TRBJ2-1; D may correspond to TRBD1 or TRBD2 (5 bases each). The CDR3 spans 15 residues. V shed 5 bases and J shed 5 bases, with 16 bases lying between them. In germline, CDR1 is SGHVS, CDR2 FNYEAQ. In DNA form, the CDR3 reads TGTGCCAGCAGCCCCCGCCGGGACGGCGACAATGAGCAGTTCTTC. This translates into CASSPRRDGDNEQFF.

The V call is TRBV5-6, the J call TRBJ2-1; possible D gene TRBD1, 5 bases. The CDR3 extends over 12 amino acids. Trimming left V 0 bases short and J 14 bases short, with 12 bases between. Germline V gene sequence: CDR1 SGHDT, CDR2 YYEEEE. The CDR3 region has the DNA TGTGCCAGCAGCTTGGGGAAGGGGCAGAAGTTCTTC. It is translated as CASSLGKGQKFF.

CDR3 amino acids: CASSQVRGPNTEAFF. The CDR3, as DNA: TGCGCCAGCAGCCAAGTTCGGGGCCCGAACACTGAAGCTTTCTTT. The chain couples TRBV4-1 to TRBJ1-1; weak D call: TRBD1 (5 bases). The CDR3 is 15 amino acids. V was trimmed by 1 base and J by 1 base, leaving 10 bases between them. Germline assignment: CDR1 MGHRA and CDR2 YSYEKL.

V is TRBV20-1 and J is TRBJ2-1; D might be TRBD2 (6 bases). V was clipped by 0 bases and J by 2 bases, with 17 bases between them. The CDR3 consists of 17 residues. Per germline, CDR1 DFQATT and CDR2 SNEGSKA (reference sequence). The CDR3 here is CSARDSGSGVPYNEQFF. CDR3 bases: TGCAGTGCTAGAGATTCGGGATCGGGGGTTCCCTACAATGAGCAGTTCTTC.

In DNA form, the CDR3 reads TGCAGTGCCGTCGGGGGAGACACAGATACGCAGTATTTT. Residues: CSAVGGDTDTQYF. The chain uses TRBV20-1 and TRBJ2-3, with D perhaps matching TRBD2 (6 bases). V shed 6 bases and J shed 2 bases, with 12 bases lying between them. Germline loops: CDR1 DFQATT, CDR2 SNEGSKA (reference sequence). This CDR3 is 13 amino acids long.

Here the CDR3 reads CASPRGQGDTGELFF. CDR3 in DNA: TGTGCCAGCCCTAGGGGACAGGGCGACACCGGGGAGCTGTTTTTT. This chain uses TRBV12-3 or TRBV12-4 with TRBJ2-2; 9 positions agree with TRBD1. The length of the CDR3 is 15 residues. The trim removed 8 bases at V and 3 bases at J, leaving 7 bases unmatched.

The chain carries TRBV7-9 and TRBJ2-2, with 9 bases identical to TRBD1. V shed 5 bases and J 11 bases; nucleotides not matched to a gene: 12. Germline V CDR1 and CDR2: SEHNR, FQNEAQ (reference sequence). The CDR3 sequence is 15 residues long. The CDR3, as DNA: TGTGCCAGCAGCCGGACGAGGACAGGGGACATTGAGCTGTTTTTT. Its translation: CASSRTRTGDIELFF.

The chain is built from TRBV9 and TRBJ2-1; 11 nucleotides agree with TRBD2. Trimming cost V 3 bases and J 5 bases; bases outside gene matches: 10. The CDR3 has 17 residues. The V gene's germline CDR1 is SGDLS and CDR2 YYNGEE. CDR3 nucleotides: TGTGCCAGCAGCGAACGACTAGCGGGGAACCCCCACAATGAGCAGTTCTTC. It translates to CASSERLAGNPHNEQFF.

This clonotype was counted only a few times. V and J are TRBV4-1 and TRBJ2-5; no clear D. Germline V gene data show CDR1 as MGHRA and CDR2 as YSYEKL. This CDR3 has 17 residues. Trimming shortened V by 4 bases and J by 1 base, and 19 bases separated the two germline ends. CDR3 nucleotide sequence: TGCGCCAGCAGCCCCCGATATACACAACCAGGCCAAGAGACCCAGTACTTC. Its protein product is CASSPRYTQPGQETQYF.

This clonotype was seen only a few times. Because the CDR3's place on the DNA is in doubt, the DNA is left out and the CDR3 is given as listed by TCRdb. The CDR3 protein is CASTSDYEQYF. V gene TRBV19 combines with J gene TRBJ2-7. CDR1 and CDR2 from the germline V gene are LNHDA and SQIVND (reference sequence). The CDR3 totals 11 residues, both ends included.

For this clonotype: Germline and junction disagree at one end, which may indicate a read error. This rearrangement joins TRBV14 to TRBJ2-1; D unclear. Germline lookup yields CDR1 SGHDN and CDR2 FVKESK. The CDR3 runs 12 residues. CDR3 residues: CANSPGPGEQFF. The CDR3 DNA follows: TGTGCCAACAGCCCCGGGCCGGGTGAGCAGTTCTTC.